This T cell receptor (beta chain) was sequenced during a study of OX40 agonist ivuxolimab in advanced cancers. Study results and limitations: Specificity for antigen went undetermined in the expanded peripheral T cells.

Autoimmune disease history or systemic immunosuppression was exclusionary. As concerns this clone: Its antigen is unknown.

Profiled with immunoSEQ multiplex PCR; TCRdb holds only in-frame clones, not every one. The sample has about 50,000 clones; roughly four fifths are singletons. Sample: CD4+ or CD8+ T cells sorted from blood, taken in a trial of the OX40 agonist ivuxolimab. The clonotype comes from an adult with an advanced solid tumor such as melanoma, head and neck, liver or kidney cancer.

The CDR3 nucleotides are TGTGCCAGCAGCTTATTGACAAATACTAACTATGGCTACACCTTC. Amino acid sequence: CASSLLTNTNYGYTF. The J gene is TRBJ1-2, the V gene TRBV7-9, with D hard to call. The CDR3 consists of 15 residues. V was trimmed by 2 bases and J by 0 bases, leaving 10 bases between them. The germline V gene has CDR1 SEHNR and CDR2 FQNEAQ (reference sequence).